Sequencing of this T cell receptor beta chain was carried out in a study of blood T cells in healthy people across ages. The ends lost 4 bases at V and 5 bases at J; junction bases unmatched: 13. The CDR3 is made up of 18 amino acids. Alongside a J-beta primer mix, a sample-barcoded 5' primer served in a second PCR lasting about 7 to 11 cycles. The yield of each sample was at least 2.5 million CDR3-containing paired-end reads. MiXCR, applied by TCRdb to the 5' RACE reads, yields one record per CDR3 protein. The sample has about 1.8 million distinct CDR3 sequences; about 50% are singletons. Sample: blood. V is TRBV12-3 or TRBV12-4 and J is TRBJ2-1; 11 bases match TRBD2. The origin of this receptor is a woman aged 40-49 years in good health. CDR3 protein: CASSSHSGGVEVDNEQFF. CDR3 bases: TGTGCCAGCAGTTCCCATAGCGGGGGGGTAGAAGTCGACAATGAGCAGTTCTTC.